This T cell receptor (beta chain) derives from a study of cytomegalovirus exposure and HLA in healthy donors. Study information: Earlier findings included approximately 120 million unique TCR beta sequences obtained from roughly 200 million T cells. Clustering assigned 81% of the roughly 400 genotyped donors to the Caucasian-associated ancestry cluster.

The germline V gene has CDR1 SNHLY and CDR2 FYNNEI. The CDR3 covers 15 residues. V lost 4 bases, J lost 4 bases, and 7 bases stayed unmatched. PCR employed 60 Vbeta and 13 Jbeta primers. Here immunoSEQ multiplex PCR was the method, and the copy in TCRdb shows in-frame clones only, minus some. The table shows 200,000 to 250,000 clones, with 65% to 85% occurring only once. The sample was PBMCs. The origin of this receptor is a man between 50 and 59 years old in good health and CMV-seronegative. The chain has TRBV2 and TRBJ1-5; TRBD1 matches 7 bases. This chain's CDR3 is CASSVDTGVNQPQHF. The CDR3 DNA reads TGTGCCAGCAGTGTAGACACAGGGGTTAATCAGCCCCAGCATTTT.